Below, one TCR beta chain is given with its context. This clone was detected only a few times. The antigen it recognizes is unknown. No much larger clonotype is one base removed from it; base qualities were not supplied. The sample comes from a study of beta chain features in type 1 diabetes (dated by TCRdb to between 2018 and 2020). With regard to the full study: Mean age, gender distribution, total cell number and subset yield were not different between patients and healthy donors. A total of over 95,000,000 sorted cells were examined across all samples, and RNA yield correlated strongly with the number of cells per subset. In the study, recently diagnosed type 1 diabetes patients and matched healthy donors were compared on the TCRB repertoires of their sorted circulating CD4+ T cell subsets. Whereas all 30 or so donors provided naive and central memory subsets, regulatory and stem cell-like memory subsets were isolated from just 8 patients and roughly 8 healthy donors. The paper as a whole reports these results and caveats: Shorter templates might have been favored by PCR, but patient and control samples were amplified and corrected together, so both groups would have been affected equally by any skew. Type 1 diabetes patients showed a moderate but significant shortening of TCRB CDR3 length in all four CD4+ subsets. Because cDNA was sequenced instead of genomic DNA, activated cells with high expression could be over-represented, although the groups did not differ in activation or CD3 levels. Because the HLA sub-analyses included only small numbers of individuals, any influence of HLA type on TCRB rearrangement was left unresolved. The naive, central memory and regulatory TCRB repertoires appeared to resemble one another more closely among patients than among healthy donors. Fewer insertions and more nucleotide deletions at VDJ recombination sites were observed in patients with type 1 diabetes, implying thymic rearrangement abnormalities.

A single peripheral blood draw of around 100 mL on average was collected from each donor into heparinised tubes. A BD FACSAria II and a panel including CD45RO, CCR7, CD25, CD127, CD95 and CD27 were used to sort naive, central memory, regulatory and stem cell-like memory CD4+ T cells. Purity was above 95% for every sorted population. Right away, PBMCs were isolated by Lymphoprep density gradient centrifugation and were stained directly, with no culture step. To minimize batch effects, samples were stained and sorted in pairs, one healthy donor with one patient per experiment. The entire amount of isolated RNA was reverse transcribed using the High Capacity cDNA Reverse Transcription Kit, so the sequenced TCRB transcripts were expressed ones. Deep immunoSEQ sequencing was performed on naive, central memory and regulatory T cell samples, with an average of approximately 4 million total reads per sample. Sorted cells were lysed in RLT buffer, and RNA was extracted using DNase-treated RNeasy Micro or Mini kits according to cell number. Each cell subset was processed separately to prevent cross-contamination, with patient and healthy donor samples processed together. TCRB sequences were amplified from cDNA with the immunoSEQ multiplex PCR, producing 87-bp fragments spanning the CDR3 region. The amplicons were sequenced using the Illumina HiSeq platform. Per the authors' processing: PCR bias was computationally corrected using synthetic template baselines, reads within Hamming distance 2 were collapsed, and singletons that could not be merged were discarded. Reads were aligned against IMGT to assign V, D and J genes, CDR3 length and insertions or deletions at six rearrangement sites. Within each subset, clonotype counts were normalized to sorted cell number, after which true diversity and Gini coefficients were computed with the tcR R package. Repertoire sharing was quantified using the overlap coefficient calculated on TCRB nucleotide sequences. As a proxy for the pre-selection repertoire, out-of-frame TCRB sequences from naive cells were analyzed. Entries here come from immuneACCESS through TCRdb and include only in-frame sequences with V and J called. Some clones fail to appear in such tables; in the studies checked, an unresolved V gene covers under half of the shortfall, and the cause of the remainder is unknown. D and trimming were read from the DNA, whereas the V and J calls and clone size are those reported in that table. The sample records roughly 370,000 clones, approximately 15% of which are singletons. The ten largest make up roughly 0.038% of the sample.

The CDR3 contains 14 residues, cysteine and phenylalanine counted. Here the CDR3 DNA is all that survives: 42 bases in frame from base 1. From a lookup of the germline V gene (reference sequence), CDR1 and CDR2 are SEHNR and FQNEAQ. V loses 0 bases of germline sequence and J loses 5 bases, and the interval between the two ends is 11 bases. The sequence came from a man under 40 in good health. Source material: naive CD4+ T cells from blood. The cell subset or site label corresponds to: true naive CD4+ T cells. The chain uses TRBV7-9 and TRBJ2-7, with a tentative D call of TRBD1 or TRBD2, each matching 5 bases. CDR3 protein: CASSLAGDFHEQYF. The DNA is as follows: TGTGCCAGCAGCTTAGCGGGGGATTTCCACGAGCAGTACTTC. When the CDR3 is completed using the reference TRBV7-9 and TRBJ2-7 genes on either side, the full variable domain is DTGVSQNPRHKITKRGQNVTFRCDPISEHNRLYWYRQTLGQGPEFLTYFQNEAQLEKSRLLSDRFSAERPKGSFSTLEIQRTEQGDSAMYLCASSLAGDFHEQYFGPGTRLTVT.